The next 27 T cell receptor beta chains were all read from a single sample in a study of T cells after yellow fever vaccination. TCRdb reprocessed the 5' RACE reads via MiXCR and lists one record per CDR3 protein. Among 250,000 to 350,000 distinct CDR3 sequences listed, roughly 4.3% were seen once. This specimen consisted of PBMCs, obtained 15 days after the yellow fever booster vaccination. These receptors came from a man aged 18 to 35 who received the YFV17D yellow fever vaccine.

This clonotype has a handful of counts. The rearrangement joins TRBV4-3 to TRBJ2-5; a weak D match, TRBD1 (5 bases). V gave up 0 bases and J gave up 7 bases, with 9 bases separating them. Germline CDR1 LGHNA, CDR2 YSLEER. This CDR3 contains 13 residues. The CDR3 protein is CASSQDREGTQYF. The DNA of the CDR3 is TGCGCCAGCAGCCAAGACAGGGAAGGGACCCAGTACTTC.

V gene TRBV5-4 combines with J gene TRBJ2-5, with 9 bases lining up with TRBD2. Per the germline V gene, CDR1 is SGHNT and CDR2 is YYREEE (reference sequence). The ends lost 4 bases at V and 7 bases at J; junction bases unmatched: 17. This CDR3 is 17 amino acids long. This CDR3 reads CASSPIVGTSIGGTQYF. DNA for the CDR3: TGTGCCAGCAGCCCAATAGTGGGGACTAGCATTGGTGGGACCCAGTACTTC.

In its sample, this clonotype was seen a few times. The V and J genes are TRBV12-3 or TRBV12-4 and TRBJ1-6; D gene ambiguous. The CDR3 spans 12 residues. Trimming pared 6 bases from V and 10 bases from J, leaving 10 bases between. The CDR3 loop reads CASSPPRSPLHF. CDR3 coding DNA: TGTGCCAGCAGCCCCCCCAGGTCACCCCTCCACTTT.

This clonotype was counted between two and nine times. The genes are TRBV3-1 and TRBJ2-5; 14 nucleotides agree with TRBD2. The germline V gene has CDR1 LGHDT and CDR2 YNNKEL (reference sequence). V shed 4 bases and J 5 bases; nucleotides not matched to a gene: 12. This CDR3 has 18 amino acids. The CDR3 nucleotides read TGTGCCAGCAGCCCTGGGACTAGCGGGGGTATTGGGTCGGAGACCCAGTACTTC. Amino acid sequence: CASSPGTSGGIGSETQYF.

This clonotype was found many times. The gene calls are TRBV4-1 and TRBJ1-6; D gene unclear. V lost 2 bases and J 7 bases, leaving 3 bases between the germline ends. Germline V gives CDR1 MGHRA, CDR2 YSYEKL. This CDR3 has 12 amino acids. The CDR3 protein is CASSQPNSPLHF. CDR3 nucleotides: TGCGCCAGCAGCCAACCGAATTCACCCCTCCACTTT.

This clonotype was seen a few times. The CDR3 nucleotides are TGTGCCAGCAGCTTAACCCCGGACAAGGGCAATGAGCAGTTCTTC. Amino acid sequence: CASSLTPDKGNEQFF. The V call is TRBV7-8, the J call TRBJ2-1; D possibly corresponds to TRBD1 (5 bases). Trimming stripped 2 bases from V and 6 bases from J, with 14 bases between. The CDR3 has 15 residues. From germline, CDR1 is SGHVS and CDR2 FQNEAQ.

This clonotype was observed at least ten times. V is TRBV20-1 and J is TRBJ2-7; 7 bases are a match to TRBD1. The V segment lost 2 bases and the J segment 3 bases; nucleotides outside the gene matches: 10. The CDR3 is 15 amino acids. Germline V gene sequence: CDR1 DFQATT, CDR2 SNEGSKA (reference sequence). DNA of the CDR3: TGCAGTGCTAGATCGCGACAGGGCTCCCGCTACGAGCAGTACTTC. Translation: CSARSRQGSRYEQYF.

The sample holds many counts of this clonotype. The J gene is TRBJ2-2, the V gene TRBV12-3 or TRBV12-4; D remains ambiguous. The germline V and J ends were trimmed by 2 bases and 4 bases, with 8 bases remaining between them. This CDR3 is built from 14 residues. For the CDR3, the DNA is TGTGCCAGCAGTTTAAACAGCCGCACCGGGGAGCTGTTTTTT. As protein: CASSLNSRTGELFF.

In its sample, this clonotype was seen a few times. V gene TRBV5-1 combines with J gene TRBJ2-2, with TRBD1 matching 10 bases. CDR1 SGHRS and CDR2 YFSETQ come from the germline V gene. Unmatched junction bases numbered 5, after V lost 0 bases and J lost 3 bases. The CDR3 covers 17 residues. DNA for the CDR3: TGCGCCAGCAGCTTGGGGCCGACAGGGGGCGACACCGGGGAGCTGTTTTTT. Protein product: CASSLGPTGGDTGELFF.

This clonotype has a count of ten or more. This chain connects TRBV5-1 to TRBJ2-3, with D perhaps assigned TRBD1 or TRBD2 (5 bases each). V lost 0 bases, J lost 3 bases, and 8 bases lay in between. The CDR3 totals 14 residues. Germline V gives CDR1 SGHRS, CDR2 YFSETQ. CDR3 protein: CASSLDGGTDTQYF. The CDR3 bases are TGCGCCAGCAGCTTGGATGGGGGAACAGATACGCAGTATTTT.

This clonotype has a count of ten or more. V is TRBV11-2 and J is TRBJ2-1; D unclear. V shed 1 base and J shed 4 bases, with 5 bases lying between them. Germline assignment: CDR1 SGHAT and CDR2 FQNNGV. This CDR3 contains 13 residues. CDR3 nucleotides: TGTGCCAGCAGCTTAGCCCTATACAATGAGCAGTTCTTC. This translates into CASSLALYNEQFF.

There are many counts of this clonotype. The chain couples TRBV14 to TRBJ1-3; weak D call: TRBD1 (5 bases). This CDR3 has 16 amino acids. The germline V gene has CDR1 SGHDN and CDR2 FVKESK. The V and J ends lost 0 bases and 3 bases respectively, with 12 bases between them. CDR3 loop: CASSQDPGRIGNTIYF. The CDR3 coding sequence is TGTGCCAGCAGCCAAGACCCAGGGAGGATTGGAAACACCATATATTTT.

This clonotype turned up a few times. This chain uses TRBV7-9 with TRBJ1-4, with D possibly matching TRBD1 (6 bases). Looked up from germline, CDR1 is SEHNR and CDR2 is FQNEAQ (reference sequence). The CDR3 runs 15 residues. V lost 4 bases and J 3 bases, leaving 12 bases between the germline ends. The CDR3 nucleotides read TGTGCCAGCAGCTGGGGGGGGGCGGCTAATGAAAAACTGTTTTTT. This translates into CASSWGGAANEKLFF.

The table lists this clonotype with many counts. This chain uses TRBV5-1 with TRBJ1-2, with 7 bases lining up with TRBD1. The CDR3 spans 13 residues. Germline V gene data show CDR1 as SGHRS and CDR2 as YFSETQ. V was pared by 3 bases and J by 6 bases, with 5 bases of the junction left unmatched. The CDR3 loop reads CASSSGQVDGYTF. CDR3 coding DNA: TGCGCCAGCAGCTCTGGACAGGTGGATGGCTACACCTTC.

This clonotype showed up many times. CDR3 region: CASRDRVVQPQHF. In DNA, the CDR3 is TGTGCCAGCCGGGACAGGGTAGTTCAGCCCCAGCATTTT. The V call is TRBV12-3 or TRBV12-4, the J call TRBJ1-5, with 9 positions matching TRBD1. The CDR3 loop spans 13 amino acids. V was pared by 8 bases and J by 6 bases, with 5 bases of the junction left unmatched.

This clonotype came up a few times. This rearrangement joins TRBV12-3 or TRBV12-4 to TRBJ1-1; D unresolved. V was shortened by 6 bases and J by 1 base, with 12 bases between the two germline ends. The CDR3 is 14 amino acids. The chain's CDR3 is CASSPRLANTEAFF. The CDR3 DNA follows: TGTGCCAGCAGCCCCAGACTGGCGAACACTGAAGCTTTCTTT.

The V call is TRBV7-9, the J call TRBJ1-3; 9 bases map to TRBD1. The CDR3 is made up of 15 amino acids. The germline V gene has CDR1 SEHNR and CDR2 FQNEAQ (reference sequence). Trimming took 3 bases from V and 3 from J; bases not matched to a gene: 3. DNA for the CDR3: TGTGCCAGCAGCTTCGGGACAGGGAATGGAAACACCATATATTTT. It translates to CASSFGTGNGNTIYF.

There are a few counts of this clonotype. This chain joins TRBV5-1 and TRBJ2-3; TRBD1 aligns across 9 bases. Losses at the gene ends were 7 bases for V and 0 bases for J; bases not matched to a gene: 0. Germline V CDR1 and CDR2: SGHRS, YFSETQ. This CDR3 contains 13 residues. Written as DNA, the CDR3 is TGCGCCAGCGGGACAGGGAGCACAGATACGCAGTATTTT. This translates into CASGTGSTDTQYF.

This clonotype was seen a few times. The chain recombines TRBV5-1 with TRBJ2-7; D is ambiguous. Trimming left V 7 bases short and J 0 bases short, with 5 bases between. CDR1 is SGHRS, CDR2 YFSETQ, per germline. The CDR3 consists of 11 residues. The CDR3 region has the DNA TGCGCCAGCGCAGCCTCCTACGAGCAGTACTTC. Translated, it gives CASAASYEQYF. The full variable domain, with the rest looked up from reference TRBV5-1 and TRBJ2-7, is KAGVTQTPRYLIKTRGQQVTLSCSPISGHRSVSWYQQTPGQGLQFLFEYFSETQRNKGNFPGRFSGRQFSNSRSEMNVSTLELGDSALYLCASAASYEQYFGPGTRLTVT.

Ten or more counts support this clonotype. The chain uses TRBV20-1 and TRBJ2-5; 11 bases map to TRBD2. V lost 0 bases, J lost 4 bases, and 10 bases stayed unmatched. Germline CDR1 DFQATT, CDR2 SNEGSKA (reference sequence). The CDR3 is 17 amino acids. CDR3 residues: CSARDRRSSGGLETQYF. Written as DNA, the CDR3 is TGCAGTGCTAGAGACCGACGCTCTAGCGGGGGGTTAGAGACCCAGTACTTC.

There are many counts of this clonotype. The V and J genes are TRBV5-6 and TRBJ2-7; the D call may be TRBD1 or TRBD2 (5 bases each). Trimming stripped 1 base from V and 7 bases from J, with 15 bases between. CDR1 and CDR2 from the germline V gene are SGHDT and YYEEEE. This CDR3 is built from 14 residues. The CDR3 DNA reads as TGTGCCAGCAGCTTGTGGGGACCGGGCTTTGAGCAGTACGTC. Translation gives CASSLWGPGFEQYV.

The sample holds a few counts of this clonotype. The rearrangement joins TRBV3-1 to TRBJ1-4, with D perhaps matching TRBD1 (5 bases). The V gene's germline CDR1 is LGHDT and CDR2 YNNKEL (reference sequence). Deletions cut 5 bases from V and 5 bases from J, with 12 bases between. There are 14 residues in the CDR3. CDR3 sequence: CASSITSGNEKLFF. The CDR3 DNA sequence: TGTGCCAGCAGCATTACTTCAGGGAATGAAAAACTGTTTTTT.

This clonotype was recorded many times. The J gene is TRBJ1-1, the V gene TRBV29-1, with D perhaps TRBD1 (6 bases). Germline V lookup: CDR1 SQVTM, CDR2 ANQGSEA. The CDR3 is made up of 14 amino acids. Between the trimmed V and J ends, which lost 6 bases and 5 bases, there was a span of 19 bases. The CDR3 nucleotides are TGCAGCGTGGGAGGGCGGGGGGCGCGAACTGAAGCTTTCTTT. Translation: CSVGGRGARTEAFF. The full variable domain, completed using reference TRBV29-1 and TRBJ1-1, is SAVISQKPSRDICQRGTSLTIQCQVDSQVTMMFWYRQQPGQSLTLIATANQGSEATYESGFVIDKFPISRPNLTFSTLTVSNMSPEDSSIYLCSVGGRGARTEAFFGQGTRLTVV.

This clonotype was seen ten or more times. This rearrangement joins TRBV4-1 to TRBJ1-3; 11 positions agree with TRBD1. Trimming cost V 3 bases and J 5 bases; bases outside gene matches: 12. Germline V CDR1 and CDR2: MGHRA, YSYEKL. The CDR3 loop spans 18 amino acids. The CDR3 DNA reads TGCGCCAGCAGCCACGTCCGGATGAGGACAGGGGGCCGAAACACCATATATTTT. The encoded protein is CASSHVRMRTGGRNTIYF.

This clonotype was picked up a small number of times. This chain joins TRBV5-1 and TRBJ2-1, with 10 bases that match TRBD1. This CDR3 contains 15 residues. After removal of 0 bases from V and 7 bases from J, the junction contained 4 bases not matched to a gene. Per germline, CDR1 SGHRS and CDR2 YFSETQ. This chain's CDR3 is CASSLGDRGRNEQFF. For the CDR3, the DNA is TGCGCCAGCAGCTTGGGGGACAGGGGACGGAATGAGCAGTTCTTC.

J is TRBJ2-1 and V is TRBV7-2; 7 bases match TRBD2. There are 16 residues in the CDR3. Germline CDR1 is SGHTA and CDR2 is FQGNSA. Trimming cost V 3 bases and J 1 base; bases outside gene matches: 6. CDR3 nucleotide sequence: TGTGCCAGCAGCTTCATGGGGGAGGGTTCCTACAATGAGCAGTTCTTC. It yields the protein CASSFMGEGSYNEQFF. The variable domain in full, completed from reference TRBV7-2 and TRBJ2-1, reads GAGVSQSPSNKVTEKGKDVELRCDPISGHTALYWYRQSLGQGLEFLIYFQGNSAPDKSGLPSDRFSAERTGGSVSTLTIQRTQQEDSAVYLCASSFMGEGSYNEQFFGPGTRLTVL.

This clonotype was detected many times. CDR3: CAISTDTQYF. CDR3 DNA sequence: TGTGCGATCAGCACAGATACGCAGTATTTT. V and J are TRBV12-3 or TRBV12-4 and TRBJ2-3; D is undetermined. This CDR3 has 10 residues.